This T cell receptor (beta chain) was sequenced in a study of cytomegalovirus exposure and HLA in healthy donors. Study context: An earlier analysis found some 120 million unique TCR beta sequences from approximately 190 million T cells.

The V gene lost 5 bases and the J gene lost 2 bases, with 15 bases spanning the gap. Germline V gives CDR1 LNHDA, CDR2 SQIVND (reference sequence). The CDR3 contains 15 residues. Primers for the PCR totalled 60 Vbeta and 13 Jbeta. TCRdb keeps only in-frame clones here, not all; method: immunoSEQ multiplex PCR. The data hold roughly 170,000 clones, with about 73% observed a single time. This clone was seen a few times. Its antigen is unidentified. General observations from the study: Indistinguishable V segments, including TRBV6-2 and TRBV6-3, were excluded.

This sequence was found in a woman aged 45-60 years in good health and CMV-seropositive. The specimen sequenced was PBMCs. This sequence joins TRBV19 and TRBJ1-2; tentative D call: TRBD1 (5 bases). This chain's CDR3 is CASSSAFGANYGYTF. CDR3 in DNA: TGTGCCAGTAGTTCCGCCTTTGGGGCAAACTATGGCTACACCTTC. Variable domain in full (rest from reference TRBV19 and TRBJ1-2): DGGITQSPKYLFRKEGQNVTLSCEQNLNHDAMYWYRQDPGQGLRLIYYSQIVNDFQKGDIAEGYSVSREKKESFPLTVTSAQKNPTAFYLCASSSAFGANYGYTFGSGTRLTVV.